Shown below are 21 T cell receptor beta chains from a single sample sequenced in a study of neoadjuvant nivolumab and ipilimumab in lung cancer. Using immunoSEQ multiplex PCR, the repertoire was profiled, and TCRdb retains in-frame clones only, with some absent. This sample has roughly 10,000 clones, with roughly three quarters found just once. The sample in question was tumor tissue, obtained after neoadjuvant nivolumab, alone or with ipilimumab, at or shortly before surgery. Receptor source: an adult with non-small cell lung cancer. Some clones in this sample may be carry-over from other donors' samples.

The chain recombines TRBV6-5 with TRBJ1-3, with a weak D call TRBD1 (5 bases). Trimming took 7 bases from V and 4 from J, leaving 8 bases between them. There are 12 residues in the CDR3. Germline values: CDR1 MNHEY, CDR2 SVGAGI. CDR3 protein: CASTGPGNTIYF. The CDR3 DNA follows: TGTGCCAGCACAGGGCCCGGAAACACCATATATTTT.

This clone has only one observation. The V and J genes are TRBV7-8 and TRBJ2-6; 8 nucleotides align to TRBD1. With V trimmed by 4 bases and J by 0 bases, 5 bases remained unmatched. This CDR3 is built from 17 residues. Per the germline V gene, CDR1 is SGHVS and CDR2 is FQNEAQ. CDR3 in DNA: TGTGCCAGCAGCTGGACAGGGCGTCGCTCTGGGGCCAACGTCCTGACTTTC. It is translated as CASSWTGRRSGANVLTF. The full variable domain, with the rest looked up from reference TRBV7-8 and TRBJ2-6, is GAGVSQSPRYKVAKRGQDVALRCDPISGHVSLFWYQQALGQGPEFLTYFQNEAQLDKSGLPSDRFFAERPEGSVSTLKIQRTQQEDSAVYLCASSWTGRRSGANVLTFGAGSRLTVL.

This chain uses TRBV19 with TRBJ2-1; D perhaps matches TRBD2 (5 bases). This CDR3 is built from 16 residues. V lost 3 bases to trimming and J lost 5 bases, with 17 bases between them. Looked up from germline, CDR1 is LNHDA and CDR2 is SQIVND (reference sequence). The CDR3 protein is CASSIIGLSRHNEQFF. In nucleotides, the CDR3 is TGTGCCAGTAGTATCATCGGACTCTCCAGACACAATGAGCAGTTCTTC.

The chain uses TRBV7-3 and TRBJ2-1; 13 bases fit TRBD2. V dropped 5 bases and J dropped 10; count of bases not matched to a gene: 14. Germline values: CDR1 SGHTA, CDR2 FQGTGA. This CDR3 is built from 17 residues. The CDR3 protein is CASSPGIRTSGGNEQFF. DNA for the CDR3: TGTGCCAGCAGCCCGGGGATACGGACTAGCGGGGGTAACGAGCAGTTCTTC. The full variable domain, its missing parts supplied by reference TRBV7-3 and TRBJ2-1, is GAGVSQTPSNKVTEKGKYVELRCDPISGHTALYWYRQSLGQGPEFLIYFQGTGAADDSGLPNDRFFAVRPEGSVSTLKIQRTERGDSAVYLCASSPGIRTSGGNEQFFGPGTRLTVL.

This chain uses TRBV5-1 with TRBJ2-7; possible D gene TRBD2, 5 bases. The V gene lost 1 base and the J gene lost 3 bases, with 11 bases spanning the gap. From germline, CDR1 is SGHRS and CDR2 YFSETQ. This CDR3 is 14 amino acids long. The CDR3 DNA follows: TGCGCCAGCAGCTTGACACCGGGATACTACGAGCAGTACTTC. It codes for CASSLTPGYYEQYF.

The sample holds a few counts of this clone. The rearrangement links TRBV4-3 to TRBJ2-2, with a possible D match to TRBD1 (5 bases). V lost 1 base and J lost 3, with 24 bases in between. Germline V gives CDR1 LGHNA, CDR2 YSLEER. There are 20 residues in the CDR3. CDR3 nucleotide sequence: TGCGCCAGCAGCCAAGTGGAGTGGTGGGCAGGGTCGGTGGACACCGGGGAGCTGTTTTTT. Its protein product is CASSQVEWWAGSVDTGELFF.

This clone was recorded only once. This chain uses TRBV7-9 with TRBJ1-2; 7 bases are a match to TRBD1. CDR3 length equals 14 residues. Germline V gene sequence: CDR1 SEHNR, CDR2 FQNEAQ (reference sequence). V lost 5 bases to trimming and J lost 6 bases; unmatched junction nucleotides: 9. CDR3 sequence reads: CASSHPGTANGYTF. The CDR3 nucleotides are TGTGCCAGCAGCCATCCTGGGACAGCTAATGGCTACACCTTC.

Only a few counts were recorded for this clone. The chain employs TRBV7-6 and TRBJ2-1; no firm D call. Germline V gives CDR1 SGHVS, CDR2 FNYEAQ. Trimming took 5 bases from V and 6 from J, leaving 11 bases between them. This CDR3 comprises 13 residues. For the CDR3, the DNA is TGTGCCAGCAGCCCGCCCGGGCCCAATGAGCAGTTCTTC. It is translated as CASSPPGPNEQFF. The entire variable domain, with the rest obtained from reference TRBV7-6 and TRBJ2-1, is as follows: GAGVSQSPRYKVTKRGQDVALRCDPISGHVSLYWYRQALGQGPEFLTYFNYEAQQDKSGLPNDRFSAERPEGSISTLTIQRTEQRDSAMYRCASSPPGPNEQFFGPGTRLTVL.

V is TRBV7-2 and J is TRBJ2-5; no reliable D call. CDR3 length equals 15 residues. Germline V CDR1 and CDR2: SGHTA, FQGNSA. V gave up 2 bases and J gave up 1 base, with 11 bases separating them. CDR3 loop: CASSLYGKSQETQYF. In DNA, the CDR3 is TGTGCCAGCAGCTTATATGGGAAATCCCAAGAGACCCAGTACTTC.

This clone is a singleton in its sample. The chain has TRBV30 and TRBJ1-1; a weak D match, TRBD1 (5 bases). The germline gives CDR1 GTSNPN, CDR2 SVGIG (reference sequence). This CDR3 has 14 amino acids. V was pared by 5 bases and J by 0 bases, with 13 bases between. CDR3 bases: TGTGCCTGGTCCCTCGGGACTTTGAACACTGAAGCTTTCTTT. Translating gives CAWSLGTLNTEAFF.

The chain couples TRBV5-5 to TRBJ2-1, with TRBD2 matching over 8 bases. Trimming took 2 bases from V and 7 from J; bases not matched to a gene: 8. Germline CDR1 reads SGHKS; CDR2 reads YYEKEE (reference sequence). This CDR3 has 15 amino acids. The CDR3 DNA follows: TGTGCCAGCAGCTTTTTAGGAGCGGGGGAGAATGAGCAGTTCTTC. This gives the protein CASSFLGAGENEQFF.

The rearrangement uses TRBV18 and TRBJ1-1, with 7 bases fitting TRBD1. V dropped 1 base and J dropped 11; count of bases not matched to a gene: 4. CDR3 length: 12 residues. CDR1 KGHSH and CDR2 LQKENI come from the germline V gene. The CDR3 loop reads CASSPLQGEAFF. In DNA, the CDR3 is TGTGCCAGCTCACCACTTCAGGGGGAGGCTTTCTTT.

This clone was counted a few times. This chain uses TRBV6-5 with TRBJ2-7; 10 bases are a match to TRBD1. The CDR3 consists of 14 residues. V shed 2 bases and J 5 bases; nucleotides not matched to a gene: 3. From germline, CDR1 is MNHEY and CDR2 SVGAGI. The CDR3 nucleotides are TGTGCCAGCAGTTACGGGACAGGGGCCCACGAGCAGTACTTC. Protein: CASSYGTGAHEQYF.

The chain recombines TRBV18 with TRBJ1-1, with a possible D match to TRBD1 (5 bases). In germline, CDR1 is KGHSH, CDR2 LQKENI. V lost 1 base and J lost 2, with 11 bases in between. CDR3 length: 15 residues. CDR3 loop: CASSPLQGLNTEAFF. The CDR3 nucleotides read TGTGCCAGCTCACCACTGCAGGGCCTTAACACTGAAGCTTTCTTT.

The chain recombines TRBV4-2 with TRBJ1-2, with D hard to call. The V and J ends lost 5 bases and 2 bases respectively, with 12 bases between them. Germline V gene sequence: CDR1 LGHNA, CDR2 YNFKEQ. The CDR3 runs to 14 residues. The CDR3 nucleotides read TGTGCCAGCAGCTTGGAAGGTGGGAACTATGGCTACACCTTC. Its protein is CASSLEGGNYGYTF.

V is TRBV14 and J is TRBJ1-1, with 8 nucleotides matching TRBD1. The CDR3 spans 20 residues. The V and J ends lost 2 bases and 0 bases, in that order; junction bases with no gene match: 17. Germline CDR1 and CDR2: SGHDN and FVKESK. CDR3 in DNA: TGTGCCAGCAGCCAATATTTAGGAATGACAGGGGTAGGCGTGAACACTGAAGCTTTCTTT. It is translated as CASSQYLGMTGVGVNTEAFF. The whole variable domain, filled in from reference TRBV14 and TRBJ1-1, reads EAGVTQFPSHSVIEKGQTVTLRCDPISGHDNLYWYRRVMGKEIKFLLHFVKESKQDESGMPNNRFLAERTGGTYSTLKVQPAELEDSGVYFCASSQYLGMTGVGVNTEAFFGQGTRLTVV.

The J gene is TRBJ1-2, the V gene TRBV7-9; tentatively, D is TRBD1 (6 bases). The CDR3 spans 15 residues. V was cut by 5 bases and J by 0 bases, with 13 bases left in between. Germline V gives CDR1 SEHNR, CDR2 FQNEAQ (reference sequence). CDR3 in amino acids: CASSRADRPNYGYTF. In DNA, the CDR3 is TGTGCCAGCAGCCGGGCCGACAGGCCTAACTATGGCTACACCTTC. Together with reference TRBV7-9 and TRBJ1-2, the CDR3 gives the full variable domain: DTGVSQNPRHKITKRGQNVTFRCDPISEHNRLYWYRQTLGQGPEFLTYFQNEAQLEKSRLLSDRFSAERPKGSFSTLEIQRTEQGDSAMYLCASSRADRPNYGYTFGSGTRLTVV.

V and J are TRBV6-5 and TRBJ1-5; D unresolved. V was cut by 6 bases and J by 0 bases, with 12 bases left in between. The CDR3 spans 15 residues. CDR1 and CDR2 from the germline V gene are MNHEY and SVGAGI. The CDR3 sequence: CASRATEDSNQPQHF. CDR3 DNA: TGTGCCAGCAGGGCGACGGAAGATAGCAATCAGCCCCAGCATTTT.

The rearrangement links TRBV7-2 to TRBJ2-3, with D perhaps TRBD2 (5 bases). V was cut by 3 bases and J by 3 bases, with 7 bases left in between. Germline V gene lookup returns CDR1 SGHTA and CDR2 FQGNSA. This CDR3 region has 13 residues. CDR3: CASSLDFTDTQYF. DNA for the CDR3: TGTGCCAGCAGCTTGGACTTTACAGATACGCAGTATTTT.

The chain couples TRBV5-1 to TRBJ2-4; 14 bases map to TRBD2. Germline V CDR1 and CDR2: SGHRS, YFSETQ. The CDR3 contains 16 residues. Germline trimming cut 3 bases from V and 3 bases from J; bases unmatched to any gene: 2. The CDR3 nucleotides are TGCGCCAGCAGCTGGGGACTAGCGGGGGACAAAAACATTCAGTACTTC. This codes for CASSWGLAGDKNIQYF.

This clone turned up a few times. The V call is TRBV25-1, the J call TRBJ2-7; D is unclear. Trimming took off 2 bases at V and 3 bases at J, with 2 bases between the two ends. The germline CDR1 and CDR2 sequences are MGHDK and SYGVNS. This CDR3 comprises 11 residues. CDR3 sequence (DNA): TGTGCCAGCAGTGAACGCTACGAGCAGTACTTC. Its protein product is CASSERYEQYF.